This T cell receptor beta chain originates from a study of T cells after yellow fever vaccination (dated by TCRdb to about 2019). Notes on the research overall: Libraries from fractions with low cell numbers were prepared with the SMART-Seq v4 Ultra Low Input RNA kit. To follow T-cell clones before and after primary and booster YFV17D yellow fever vaccination, bulk TCR alpha and beta repertoires were sequenced over time. Two healthy male donors, one aged 18 to 29 and one aged 30 to 40 years, were included in the cohort. Blood was drawn at multiple timepoints before and after primary and secondary immunization, with bulk PBMC replicates and cell subsets isolated. The full study reports these points: Because only a couple of donors were included in the study, the extent to which the findings can be generalized is limited. Computational filtering was required because FACS-sorted repertoires could contain abundant contaminating clonotypes from the bulk population. Compared with the primary T-cell response, the secondary T-cell response was faster but weaker, reaching its peak on day 5 rather than on day 15. A small share of clonotypes occurred in both CD4 and CD8 compartments, likely arising from convergent recombination. Most clones expanded after primary vaccination (around 96% of CD4 and around 89% of CD8) were re-detected after the booster, suggesting that broad memory maintenance occurred.

The meaning of the sample's treatment or condition label: live attenuated yellow fever vaccine strain. At every blood-draw timepoint, two biological replicates of bulk PBMCs were collected. PBMCs were isolated from peripheral blood using a standard Ficoll-Paque protocol. TriZol was used to extract RNA from bulk PBMCs, from CD4 and CD8 fractions, and from dextramer-positive and dextramer-negative fractions. Sequencing relied on an Illumina NovaSeq 6000. TCR cDNA was made using 5'RACE template switching, a step that added a universal primer site and unique molecular identifiers. Priming of cDNA synthesis was performed from both the TCR alpha and TCR beta constant segments. Library amplification used two PCR steps, and the second PCR step added sample barcodes and sequencing adapters. Libraries were sequenced on Illumina HiSeq 2500 (2x100 bp) or NovaSeq (2x150 bp). Concerning the study's data processing: MIGEC handled demultiplexing of reads and collapsing into UMI consensus sequences, while MiXCR performed V(D)J alignment. Clonotypes responding to the vaccine were identified with edgeR on replicate PBMC samples, with the criteria of FDR below 0.01 and a log2 fold change above 5 up to day 15. CD4 or CD8 identity was assigned to each bulk clonotype according to whether the clonotype was present at higher abundance in the sequenced CD4 repertoire or the sequenced CD8 repertoire. TCRdb trimmed the raw reads at Q25, called clones with MiXCR and kept productive beta chains. For every CDR3 protein sequence, its rows merge into one entry that carries the most common genes and DNA. TCRdb's processing, not the authors', yielded these V and J calls. The sample has a few hundred thousand distinct CDR3 sequences on record, more than 3% of them singletons. The top ten hold 23% of the sample.

Only a few counts were recorded for this clonotype. What antigen it recognizes has not been identified. Base qualities were left out, and no much larger clone turns up one base away. In the germline V gene, CDR1 corresponds to SGHTA and CDR2 to FQGNSA. From cysteine to phenylalanine, the CDR3 is 17 amino acids long. The sequence is cut down to CDR3 DNA, 51 bases in frame from base 1. The germline V end is reduced by 5 bases and the J end by 2 bases; junction bases left unmatched: 11. This specimen was PBMCs, taken on the day of the yellow fever booster vaccination. The V and J genes are TRBV7-2 and TRBJ2-2, with 7 central nucleotides matching TRBD1. This TCR derives from a man between 18 and 29 years old who received the YFV17D yellow fever vaccine. The nucleotide sequence is given as TGTGCCAGCAGCCTTAAGACAGGGCTTTATAACACCGGGGAGCTGTTTTTT. Its amino acids are CASSLKTGLYNTGELFF.